This T cell receptor (beta chain) stems from a study of blood T cell repertoires in COVID-19. Study overall: Material from acute and convalescent COVID-19 was sourced from the United States, Italy and Spain. T cells, B-cell-depleted T cells, or PBMCs provided the cDNA or gDNA that served as material.

The V segment lost 2 bases and the J segment 4 bases; nucleotides outside the gene matches: 4. Looked up from germline, CDR1 is SGHAT and CDR2 is FQNNGV. The CDR3 spans 17 residues. Authors' processing steps: By means of reference gene primer amplification, nucleated cell counts were estimated. The assay was immunoSEQ multiplex PCR, and TCRdb's table has in-frame clones only and misses some. V and J calls and clone size are given by that table; D and trimming were obtained from the DNA. In the table there are around 22,000 clones, more than 85% of which are singletons. V is TRBV11-2 and J is TRBJ2-2; TRBD2 matches 13 bases. Sequenced material: peripheral blood. The sequence came from a woman in her sixties or seventies with active COVID-19. This chain's CDR3 is CASSLLGTSGITGELFF. For the CDR3, the DNA is TGTGCCAGCAGCTTATTGGGGACTAGCGGGATCACCGGGGAGCTGTTTTTT.